These 11 T cell receptor beta chains came from one sample sequenced in a study of follicular helper T cells after annual influenza vaccination. Sequencing was performed with immunoSEQ multiplex PCR; in TCRdb, only in-frame clones are kept and a portion is missing. The sample shows approximately 10,000 clones, around 81% of them seen only once. The time point is: 2013-2014 season, 7 days after vaccination. Sequenced here: CXCR5- memory CD4+ T cells sorted from blood, sampled 7 days after influenza vaccination. The receptor source for this set is an adult who received the influenza vaccine.

Concerning this clone: An end of the junction differs from the germline gene, which may be a read error. The genes are TRBV2 and TRBJ2-5; D may be TRBD1 or TRBD2 (5 bases each). Germline assignment: CDR1 SNHLY and CDR2 FYNNEI. This CDR3 comprises 12 residues. CDR3 in amino acids: CASRRDQETQYF. CDR3 bases: TGTGCCAGCAGAAGGGACCAGGAGACCCAGTACTTC.

The chain is built from TRBV23-1 and TRBJ2-3, with a weak D call TRBD2 (6 bases). TRBV23-1 is flagged as an ORF with uncertain function. Deletions cut 0 bases from V and 4 bases from J, with 23 bases between. This CDR3 is built from 19 residues. CDR3 nucleotides: TGCGCCAGCAGTCAATCGGAGGGAGAGCCGATCGTATGGTCAGATACGCAGTATTTT. This translates into CASSQSEGEPIVWSDTQYF.

The CDR3 region has the DNA TGTGCCAGCAGTGCGACAGGGCGGGGGCCCCAGCATTTT. Amino acids: CASSATGRGPQHF. The chain joins TRBV27 to TRBJ1-5; TRBD1 matches 7 bases. The CDR3 is 13 residues long. V lost 5 bases and J lost 9; bases outside the gene matches: 7. Germline assignment: CDR1 MNHEY and CDR2 SMNVEV (reference sequence).

This clone was counted a single time. The chain joins TRBV7-9 to TRBJ1-1, with 12 bases identical to TRBD1. The CDR3 covers 16 residues. The junction had 9 bases not matched to a gene; V was cut back by 5 bases and J by 5 bases. Germline-derived CDR1 and CDR2 are SEHNR and FQNEAQ (reference sequence). CDR3 amino acids: CASSPGGQGAGTEAFF. The CDR3 DNA sequence: TGTGCCAGCAGCCCGGGGGGACAGGGGGCAGGGACTGAAGCTTTCTTT.

The rearrangement links TRBV9 to TRBJ1-2; 7 bases match TRBD1. CDR1 and CDR2 from the germline V gene are SGDLS and YYNGEE. This CDR3 has 14 amino acids. V was pared by 0 bases and J by 6 bases, with 5 bases of the junction left unmatched. DNA of the CDR3: TGTGCCAGCAGCGTAGGTCCTACAGGGGATGGCTACACCTTC. The encoded protein is CASSVGPTGDGYTF.

J is TRBJ1-1 and V is TRBV18, with D maybe TRBD1 (5 bases). The V and J ends lost 1 base and 3 bases respectively, with 9 bases between them. The CDR3 runs to 14 residues. In germline, CDR1 is KGHSH, CDR2 LQKENI. This CDR3 is CASSPLRGDTEAFF. CDR3 sequence (DNA): TGTGCCAGCTCACCACTACGAGGGGACACTGAAGCTTTCTTT.

The V and J genes are TRBV6-5 and TRBJ1-3; D is perhaps TRBD1 (5 bases). Germline lookup yields CDR1 MNHEY and CDR2 SVGAGI. With 6 bases removed from V and 4 bases from J, the gap between germline ends came to 10 bases. This CDR3 comprises 13 residues. The CDR3 sequence is CASRSGLGNTIYF. The CDR3 DNA follows: TGTGCCAGCAGGTCAGGGTTAGGAAACACCATATATTTT.

This rearrangement joins TRBV28 to TRBJ2-6, with D maybe TRBD2 (6 bases). The CDR3 runs 15 residues. V lost 10 bases and J lost 0, with 13 bases in between. Germline-derived CDR1 and CDR2 are MDHEN and SYDVKM. In DNA form, the CDR3 reads TGTGCCACGGGGGTCTATAGCTCTGGGGCCAACGTCCTGACTTTC. This encodes CATGVYSSGANVLTF.

The genes are TRBV6-1 and TRBJ2-7; 9 positions agree with TRBD1. Germline loops: CDR1 MNHNS, CDR2 SASEGT. This CDR3 contains 14 residues. The junction had 3 bases not matched to a gene; V was cut back by 6 bases and J by 0 bases. The DNA of the CDR3 is TGTGCCAGCAGCCGGGGACAGGGCTCCTACGAGCAGTACTTC. Its protein is CASSRGQGSYEQYF.

The rearrangement links TRBV11-2 to TRBJ2-1, with TRBD2 identical over 7 bases. The CDR3 sequence is 17 residues long. J gave up 3 bases and V 0 bases, and 8 bases lay outside the gene matches. Germline V gene data show CDR1 as SGHAT and CDR2 as FQNNGV. The CDR3 loop is CASSLDRQRGFYNEQFF. CDR3 in DNA: TGTGCCAGCAGCTTAGATCGGCAGCGGGGCTTCTACAATGAGCAGTTCTTC.

Turning to this clone: The junction and the germline gene differ at one end; a read error may be behind it. This chain connects TRBV11-2 to TRBJ2-3, with 10 bases that match TRBD1. The CDR3 spans 13 residues. Per germline, CDR1 SGHAT and CDR2 FQNNGV. CDR3 sequence (DNA): TGCGCATCAACCGGGACAGGGGCATATACGCAGTATTTT. Translating it yields CASTGTGAYTQYF.